Listed below are T cell receptor beta chains from one sample, sequenced in a study of cytomegalovirus exposure and HLA in healthy donors. Data came from immunoSEQ multiplex PCR; TCRdb stores just in-frame clones and leaves some out. The table lists under 200,000 clones, 77% of them singletons. Specimen: PBMCs. Every receptor here comes from a woman aged 40 to 55 in good health and CMV-seropositive. CDR3s include the opening cysteine and the closing phenylalanine or tryptophan. D genes are given only for firm matches. Where a row states a size, it is once, few, many or the class of an expanded clone; other rows omit it.

TRBJ1-2,few,TRBV21-1,-,CASSKIRGSNYGYTF,TGTGCCAGCAGCAAAATAAGGGGCAGCAACTATGGCTACACCTTC
TRBJ2-1,-,TRBV5-6,-,CASSFLVEDEQFF,TGTGCCAGCAGCTTCCTCGTTGAGGATGAGCAGTTCTTC
TRBJ1-6,-,TRBV11-3,-,CASSFNNNSPLHF,TGTGCCAGCAGCTTCAACAATAATTCACCCCTCCACTTT
TRBJ2-5,-,TRBV7-2,TRBD1,CASSSSTGAGETQYF,TGTGCCAGCAGCTCCTCGACAGGGGCCGGAGAGACCCAGTACTTC
TRBJ2-5,-,TRBV5-4,TRBD1,CASSFTQGAGETQYF,TGTGCCAGCAGCTTCACACAGGGGGCAGGGGAGACCCAGTACTTC
TRBJ1-2,-,TRBV7-9,-,CASSSTVREKDYGYTF,TGTGCCAGCAGCTCTACCGTCCGGGAGAAAGACTATGGCTACACCTTC
TRBJ1-6,few,TRBV9,-,CASSGHREIDSPLHF,TGTGCCAGCAGCGGCCACAGGGAAATTGATTCACCCCTCCACTTT
TRBJ1-1,-,TRBV11-2,TRBD1,CASSFGTGGVTEAFF,TGTGCCAGCAGCTTCGGGACAGGGGGAGTCACTGAAGCTTTCTTT
TRBJ2-5,-,TRBV19,-,CASSITGLQETQYF,TGTGCCAGTAGTATTACGGGTCTCCAAGAGACCCAGTACTTC
TRBJ1-1,few,TRBV6-5,TRBD1,CASSSPDRGNTEAFF,TGTGCCAGCAGTTCCCCGGACAGGGGGAACACTGAAGCTTTCTTT